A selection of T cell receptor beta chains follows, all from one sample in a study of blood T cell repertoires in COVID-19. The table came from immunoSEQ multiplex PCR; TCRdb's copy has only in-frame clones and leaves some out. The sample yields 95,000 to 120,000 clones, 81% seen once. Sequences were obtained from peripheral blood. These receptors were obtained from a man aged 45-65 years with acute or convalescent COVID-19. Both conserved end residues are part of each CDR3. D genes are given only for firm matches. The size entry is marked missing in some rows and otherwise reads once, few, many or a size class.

DNA: TGTGCCAGCAGTGATGGGGACAGGGCCAACTATGGCTACACCTTC
CDR3: CASSDGDRANYGYTF
D: TRBD1
size: .
V: TRBV6-1
J: TRBJ1-2

DNA: TGTGCCAGCAGCATTTTTAGGACAGCTGGGGCCAACGTCCTGACTTTC
CDR3: CASSIFRTAGANVLTF
D: .
size: .
V: TRBV7-9
J: TRBJ2-6

DNA: TGTGCCAGTAGTATAGTTTTCCAGGGTCGAGCTTTCTTT
CDR3: CASSIVFQGRAFF
D: .
size: .
V: TRBV19
J: TRBJ1-1

DNA: TGTGCCAGCAGTGAAGTGGGGGGGTTTAGCAATCAGCCCCAGCATTTT
CDR3: CASSEVGGFSNQPQHF
D: .
size: .
V: TRBV6-1
J: TRBJ1-5

DNA: TGCGCCAGCAGCCAAGATCCCGGGGTTGGATGGACCCAGTACTTC
CDR3: CASSQDPGVGWTQYF
D: .
size: .
V: TRBV4-1
J: TRBJ2-5

DNA: TGTGCCAGCAGTGGGGGGCGGAGCAATCAGCCCCAGCATTTT
CDR3: CASSGGRSNQPQHF
D: .
size: once
V: TRBV25-1
J: TRBJ1-5

DNA: TGTGCCAGCAGCGCGGGAAGGGTGCACTATAATTCACCCCTCCACTTT
CDR3: CASSAGRVHYNSPLHF
D: .
size: once
V: TRBV28
J: TRBJ1-6

DNA: TGTGCCAGCAGGCTAGACGGGAATAACTATGGCTACACCTTC
CDR3: CASRLDGNNYGYTF
D: .
size: .
V: TRBV2
J: TRBJ1-2

DNA: TGTGCCAGTAGTATAGGCAGGGACAATCAGCCCCAGCATTTT
CDR3: CASSIGRDNQPQHF
D: .
size: .
V: TRBV19
J: TRBJ1-5

DNA: TGCGCCAGCAGGGCTAGCGGGGCGGAAAATGAGCAGTTCTTC
CDR3: CASRASGAENEQFF
D: TRBD2
size: .
V: TRBV5-1
J: TRBJ2-1

DNA: TGTGCCAGCACCATTACAGGGAAAGAAGGCTACACCTTC
CDR3: CASTITGKEGYTF
D: .
size: once
V: TRBV5-4
J: TRBJ1-2

DNA: TGTGCCAGCAGTTCTAGCGGGGGGGTCGCAGATACGCAGTATTTT
CDR3: CASSSSGGVADTQYF
D: TRBD2
size: .
V: TRBV28
J: TRBJ2-3

DNA: TGTGCCAGCAGCCGAGAAAACCTCGGACAGGGAAACACCATATATTTT
CDR3: CASSRENLGQGNTIYF
D: .
size: .
V: TRBV4-2
J: TRBJ1-3

DNA: TGTGCCAGCAGTACTCAGGGCTACGGGGAGCTGTTTTTT
CDR3: CASSTQGYGELFF
D: .
size: once
V: TRBV6-5
J: TRBJ2-2

DNA: TGTGCCAGCAGTTTGGGACAGGGGTCCGGATATGGCTACACCTTC
CDR3: CASSLGQGSGYGYTF
D: TRBD1
size: .
V: TRBV27
J: TRBJ1-2

DNA: TGTGCCAGCAGTTTAGGAGCGGGCCATTCACCCCTCCACTTT
CDR3: CASSLGAGHSPLHF
D: .
size: .
V: TRBV28
J: TRBJ1-6

DNA: TGTGCCAGCAGTACGACAGGGGGCGAGAGGACTGAAGCTTTCTTT
CDR3: CASSTTGGERTEAFF
D: TRBD1
size: .
V: TRBV6-6
J: TRBJ1-1